Included here is one T cell receptor beta chain sequence, with context. After removal of 4 bases from V and 8 bases from J, the junction contained 11 bases not matched to a gene. Germline-derived CDR1 and CDR2 are MDHEN and SYDVKM. CDR3 length: 16 amino acids. The record originates from a study of blood T cell repertoires in COVID-19. For the study at large: T cells, B-cell-depleted T cells, or PBMCs provided the cDNA or gDNA that served as material.

Sequencing used immunoSEQ multiplex PCR; TCRdb keeps in-frame clones, though not all of them. The table lists around 99,000 clones, 70% to 80% of them singletons. The sequence was collected from a woman aged 80 or over with active or convalescent COVID-19. Sequencing was done on a sample of peripheral blood. This sequence joins TRBV28 and TRBJ1-4, with 9 bases aligning to TRBD1. The CDR3 nucleotides read TGTGCCAGCAGTTACCTCGGACAGGGGCGCCGGGAAAAACTGTTTTTT. Encoded protein: CASSYLGQGRREKLFF.